A selection of T cell receptor beta chains follows, all from one sample in a study of blood T cell repertoires in COVID-19. Repertoires were generated with immunoSEQ multiplex PCR, while TCRdb's copy carries only in-frame clones and drops some. The sample has tens of thousands of clones, more than 75% seen once. Sequenced input: peripheral blood. The origin of the receptors is a human donor with acute or convalescent COVID-19. The donor label of this sample is uncertain. The conserved cysteine and the conserved F or W are not part of the CDR3 here. Fields, in order: V gene, J gene, CDR3 protein.

TRBV7-2,TRBJ1-1,ASSLEAGISEAF
TRBV28,TRBJ1-2,ASTTGPPDYGYT
TRBV10-3,TRBJ1-1,AISGREGLTEAF
TRBV5-1,TRBJ2-3,ASSLIAGTTDTQY
TRBV6-1,TRBJ1-4,ASREGQLNEKLF
TRBV30,TRBJ1-5,AWSRGISNQPQH
TRBV28,TRBJ2-7,ASRVRGGGFYEQY
TRBV4-2,TRBJ1-1,ASSQDSDSMNTEAF
TRBV3-1/TRBV3-2,TRBJ2-3,ASSLQDLDTQY
TRBV6-1,TRBJ1-2,ASSEPGTGDYGYT
TRBV21-1,TRBJ2-5,ASSKVGRGHLETQY
TRBV28,TRBJ2-7,ASRNRGGRDEQY
TRBV6-1,TRBJ1-2,ASSAGTAASSSLLYGYT
TRBV19,TRBJ2-7,ASSALGDSGRY
TRBV29-1,TRBJ2-1,SVVWGQKYNEQF
TRBV24-1,TRBJ1-2,ATSAKGEGQSYGYT
TRBV20-1,TRBJ1-5,SASNRQASNQPQH
TRBV4-1,TRBJ1-5,ASSQLVSQPQH
TRBV11-2,TRBJ2-3,ASSPNRQGSASTDTQY
TRBV3-1/TRBV3-2,TRBJ2-5,ASSQVAGVGQETQY
TRBV6-1,TRBJ1-2,ASSETYPNYGYT
TRBV28,TRBJ2-4,ASSRTSDGNIQY
TRBV29-1,TRBJ2-4,SVEDSGRKGIQY
TRBV12-5,TRBJ2-3,ASVMTGTDTQY
TRBV14,TRBJ2-3,ASSRTGGPLDTQY
TRBV6-2/TRBV6-3,TRBJ2-5,ASSLEGETQY
TRBV20-1,TRBJ2-7,SASQGSAYEQY
TRBV6-5,TRBJ2-7,ASSKLQGLYEQY
TRBV7-6,TRBJ2-7,ASSSRYEQY
TRBV24-1,TRBJ2-2,ATSDPGVGYTGELF
TRBV7-9,TRBJ2-3,ASSLGLAASTDTQY
TRBV18,TRBJ1-3,ASSPLRGNTIY
TRBV5-4,TRBJ2-7,ASSSGGTEAYEQY
TRBV18,TRBJ1-1,ASSPGAQGAGNTEAF
TRBV12-3/TRBV12-4,TRBJ1-1,ASRLDTVTEAF
TRBV19,TRBJ1-4,ASSPPTGMATNEKLF
TRBV30,TRBJ2-2,AWETIRGIGELF
TRBV19,TRBJ2-1,ASKDHSGTAYNEQF
TRBV21-1,TRBJ2-7,ASNARGPCEQY
TRBV12-1,TRBJ2-5,ASSLADGQAYQETQY
TRBV3-1/TRBV3-2,TRBJ2-1,ASSRGLESSEQF
TRBV2,TRBJ1-2,ASDIDRANYGYT
TRBV6-4,TRBJ2-2,ASSKQENTGELF
TRBV5-1,TRBJ2-7,ASSLAGRGAYEQY
TRBV5-1,TRBJ1-2,ASSPGQPTWYGYT
TRBV3-1/TRBV3-2,TRBJ2-1,ASSQEPTSGSHHEQF
TRBV18,TRBJ2-7,ASSEYGRGYEQY
TRBV18,TRBJ2-3,ASSPLETDTQY
TRBV20-1,TRBJ1-1,SASPTGYMNTEAF
TRBV6-1,TRBJ1-2,ASSDSYRANYGYT
TRBV20-1,TRBJ1-2,SARGPVGYT
TRBV7-9,TRBJ1-4,ASSLEGGHNEKLF
TRBV5-5,TRBJ2-1,ASSLQTSGYNEQF